This T cell receptor (beta chain) stems from a study of patients and donors after allogeneic stem cell transplantation. This CDR3 spans 16 amino acids. Germline loops: CDR1 MNHEY, CDR2 SMNVEV (reference sequence). Trimming stripped 6 bases from V and 0 bases from J, with 17 bases between. TCRdb reprocessed the RT-PCR reads with MiXCR, giving one entry per CDR3 protein. This table holds roughly 150,000 distinct CDR3 sequences, about a quarter found once. The chain is built from TRBV27 and TRBJ1-2, with D unresolved. Sequences were obtained from blood, either unsorted or a sorted T cell fraction (not recorded which). This clonotype originated in a human donor who was either an allogeneic HSCT recipient or a stem cell or donor lymphocyte infusion donor (not recorded which). It is not recorded whose cells these are; they may come from a transplant donor. CDR3 loop: CASSPIGATANYGYTF. The CDR3 coding sequence is TGTGCCAGCAGCCCCATCGGAGCAACGGCTAACTATGGCTACACCTTC.